The sequence of this TCR beta chain was determined in a study of blood T cell repertoires in COVID-19. Study context: Specimens from acute and convalescent COVID-19 originated in the United States, Italy and Spain. Sources were T cells, B-cell-depleted T cells, or PBMCs; the material itself was cDNA or gDNA.

Everyone who took part was roughly 18 to 100 years old, and they came from about two dozen US areas. Germline CDR1 reads DFQATT; CDR2 reads SNEGSKA (reference sequence). This CDR3 spans 14 amino acids. V lost 3 bases to trimming and J lost 2 bases; unmatched junction nucleotides: 4. Per the original data handling: Amplification with reference gene primers provided the estimates of nucleated cell counts. The assay was immunoSEQ multiplex PCR, and TCRdb's table has in-frame clones only and misses some. For V, J and clone size, that table is used; D and trimming come from the DNA. Among roughly 360,000 clones listed, 85% to 90% were seen once.

This rearrangement joins TRBV20-1 to TRBJ1-1, with TRBD1 matching over 9 bases. Material for sequencing was PBMCs or T cells enriched from blood (not recorded which). The receptor's source is a young woman with acute COVID-19. Here the CDR3 DNA reads TGCAGTGCTAGTGGGGGACAGGGTAACACTGAAGCTTTCTTT. As protein: CSASGGQGNTEAFF.